This TCR beta chain was profiled in a study of T cell repertoires in cytomegalovirus infection. Points from the study as a whole: Across the ex vivo response, the dominant clonotypes were HLA-C-restricted CMV-specific TCR beta clonotypes.

Germline CDR1 LNHNV, CDR2 YYDKDF (reference sequence). The CDR3 runs 14 residues. V gave up 0 bases and J gave up 5 bases, with 11 bases separating them. One entry per CDR3 protein results from TCRdb running MiXCR on the reads. The profile covers under 850,000 distinct CDR3 sequences, with roughly 35% appearing a single time and under 3% taken by the ten largest. Remarks on this clonotype: The antigen remains undetermined.

The sequence came from a human donor in good health (CMV status not recorded). Some clones in this sample may be carry-over from other donors' samples. V usage is TRBV15 and J usage is TRBJ2-7; no definite D call. Source material: PBMCs. This chain's CDR3 is CATSRDLVGNEQYF. The CDR3 DNA follows: TGTGCCACCAGCAGAGATTTGGTAGGGAACGAGCAGTACTTC.